The text below deals with one T cell receptor beta chain. The antigen is undetermined. TCRdb's table, derived via immunoSEQ multiplex PCR, lists solely in-frame clones and lacks some. The sample holds 100,000 to 150,000 clones, over 75% seen once. This CDR3 contains 16 residues. CDR1 is KGHDR and CDR2 is SFDVKD in the germline V gene. With 1 base clipped from V and 7 bases from J, the junction kept 8 bases outside the gene matches. This entry comes from a study of T cell responses to AZD1222 COVID-19 vaccine. Study-level findings and limits: Spike-specific TCR breadth and depth both grew after two AZD1222 doses. Spike was spanned by vaccine-associated CD4 TCRs, with dominance at 160-218 and 743-854. A mostly white British donor set with more females was recruited, and clonal diversity was possibly underestimated. Seropositive status at baseline applied to only five or six AZD1222 recipients.

The source is an adult in good health. The sample was peripheral blood, taken on day 0 of AZD1222 vaccination. This chain links TRBV24-1 with TRBJ2-5, with TRBD2 identical over 10 bases. This CDR3 is CATSDFGAGGPGTQYF. CDR3 bases: TGTGCCACCAGTGATTTCGGAGCGGGGGGGCCTGGGACCCAGTACTTC.